This TCR beta chain was sequenced in a study of monozygotic twins with inflammatory bowel disease. The CDR3 has 15 residues. The germline V gene has CDR1 SGHTA and CDR2 FQGNSA. The unique tags termed UMIs, each holding a 6-nucleotide sample barcode, were added by means of template switching. Each CDR3 protein gets one entry in TCRdb, which reprocessed the 5' RACE reads and gives no DNA. This sample carries approximately 400,000 distinct CDR3 sequences, with approximately 2.4% going to the ten biggest clones. On this clonotype itself: What it binds is not known.

Study-wide results and caveats: Differences in immunosuppressive treatment may have been a source of added variability in patient repertoires. Especially with disease activity, IBD patients had fewer clonotypes in common with others than healthy twins did. Twin pairs that were concordant did not differ from discordant pairs in repertoire similarity, possibly from limited power.

The sample was blood. The J gene is TRBJ1-2, the V gene TRBV7-2. This TCR derives from a human donor with ulcerative colitis or Crohn's disease, or a healthy co-twin of an affected twin (not recorded which). CDR3 in amino acids: CASSLVTTESNGYTF.